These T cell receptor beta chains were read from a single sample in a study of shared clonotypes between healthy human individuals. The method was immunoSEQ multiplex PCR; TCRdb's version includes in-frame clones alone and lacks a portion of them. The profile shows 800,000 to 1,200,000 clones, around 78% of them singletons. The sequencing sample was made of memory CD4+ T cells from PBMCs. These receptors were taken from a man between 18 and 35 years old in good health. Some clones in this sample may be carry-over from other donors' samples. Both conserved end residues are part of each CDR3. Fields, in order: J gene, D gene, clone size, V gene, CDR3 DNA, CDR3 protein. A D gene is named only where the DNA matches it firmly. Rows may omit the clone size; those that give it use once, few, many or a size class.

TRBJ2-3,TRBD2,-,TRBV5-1,TGCGCCAGCAGCTCGGGGACTAGCGGGACCACAGATACGCAGTATTTT,CASSSGTSGTTDTQYF
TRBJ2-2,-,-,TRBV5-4,TGTGCCAGCAGCCGCACCGGCACCGGGGAGCTGTTTTTT,CASSRTGTGELFF
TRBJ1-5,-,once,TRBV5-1,TGCGCCAGCAGCTTGGAGGGAGGGCATAATCAGCCCCAGCATTTT,CASSLEGGHNQPQHF
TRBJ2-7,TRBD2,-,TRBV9,TGTGCCAGCAGCGTTGACTTAGCGGGAGGCACTTTAGAGCAGTACTTC,CASSVDLAGGTLEQYF
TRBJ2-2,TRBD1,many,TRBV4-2,TGTGCCAGCACCCCGGACAGGACCTCAGGCGGGGAGCTGTTTTTT,CASTPDRTSGGELFF
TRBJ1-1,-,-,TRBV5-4,TGTGCCAGCAGCTTTGGGGACTACACTGAAGCTTTCTTT,CASSFGDYTEAFF
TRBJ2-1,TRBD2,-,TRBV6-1,TGTGCCAGCTGCCTAGCGGAATACAATGAGCAGTTCTTC,CASCLAEYNEQFF
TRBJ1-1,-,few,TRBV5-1,TGCGCCAGCAGCTGGGACCGGGTGGGTGAAGCTTTCTTT,CASSWDRVGEAFF
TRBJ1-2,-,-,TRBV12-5,TGTGCTAGTTCTGGTGGAATTAACTATGGCTACACCTTC,CASSGGINYGYTF
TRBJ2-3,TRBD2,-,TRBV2,TGTGCCAGCAGTGAATCCGGGAGGGGCCCAGATACGCAGTATTTT,CASSESGRGPDTQYF
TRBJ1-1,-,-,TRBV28,TGTGCCAGCAGCCGGACGCTGATGAACACTGAAGCTTTCTTT,CASSRTLMNTEAFF
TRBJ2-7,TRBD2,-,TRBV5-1,TGCGCCAGCAGCTCGAGCGGGAGTTTTTACGAGCAGTACTTC,CASSSSGSFYEQYF
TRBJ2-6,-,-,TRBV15,TGTGCCACCAGCATGACAGCCGGGGCCAACGTCCTGACTTTC,CATSMTAGANVLTF
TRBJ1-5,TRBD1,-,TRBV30,TGTGCCTGGGAGCCCCCCGGGACAGCAAGGAGGCCCCAGCATTTT,CAWEPPGTARRPQHF
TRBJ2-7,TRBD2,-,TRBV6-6,TGTGCCAGCAGTTACAGCGGGGCGTACGAGCAGTACTTC,CASSYSGAYEQYF
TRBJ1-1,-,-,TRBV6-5,TGTGCCAGCAGTTACACAGGGAGAGCTTTCTTT,CASSYTGRAFF
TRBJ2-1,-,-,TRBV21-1,TGTGCCAGCAGCCATCCGGGACAGGGAGGTGAGCAGTTCTTC,CASSHPGQGGEQFF
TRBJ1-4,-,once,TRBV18,TGTGCCAGCTCACCGGAGGGCCCGGCTAATGAAAAACTGTTTTTT,CASSPEGPANEKLFF
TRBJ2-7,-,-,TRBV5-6,TGTGCCAGCAGCTTGGGCTGGGGGCAGTACGGGGTCGAGCAGTACTTC,CASSLGWGQYGVEQYF
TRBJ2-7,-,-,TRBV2,TGTGCCAGCAGTGAAGGGGCTGTATACGAGCAGTACTTC,CASSEGAVYEQYF
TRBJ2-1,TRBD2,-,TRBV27,TGTGCCAGCAGTCGGCCACCAGCGGGAGTAAGTCGCAATGAGCAGTTCTTC,CASSRPPAGVSRNEQFF
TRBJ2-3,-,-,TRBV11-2,TGTGCCAGCAGCTTCGCGGGGGATACGCAGTATTTT,CASSFAGDTQYF
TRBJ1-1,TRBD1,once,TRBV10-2,TGCGCCAGCAGATACCGGACAGGAAATATAGGCACTGAAGCTTTCTTT,CASRYRTGNIGTEAFF
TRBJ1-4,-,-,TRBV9,TGTGCCAGCAGCGTGTCTGGGGCCGCTTATGAAAAACTGTTTTTT,CASSVSGAAYEKLFF
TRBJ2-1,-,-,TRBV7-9,TGTGCCAGCAGCTTAGGGGTTGAACAGATCGTGAATGAGCAGTTCTTC,CASSLGVEQIVNEQFF
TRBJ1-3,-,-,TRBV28,TGTGCCAGCAGCCTCCCAGGGGTATGGGTATCTGGAAACACCATATATTTT,CASSLPGVWVSGNTIYF
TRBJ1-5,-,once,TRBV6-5,TGTGCCAGCAGTTGGACGGCACTGGGGCATCAGCCCCAGCATTTT,CASSWTALGHQPQHF
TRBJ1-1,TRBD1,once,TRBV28,TGTGCCAGCAGTTCAAACGGACAGGGTATCACTGAAGCTTTCTTT,CASSSNGQGITEAFF
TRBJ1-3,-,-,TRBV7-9,TGTGCCAGCAGCTGGGGCTCTGGAAACACCATATATTTT,CASSWGSGNTIYF
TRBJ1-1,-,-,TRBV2,TGTGCCAGCAGTGGACAGCTTGCCGCAGCTGAAGCTTTCTTT,CASSGQLAAAEAFF
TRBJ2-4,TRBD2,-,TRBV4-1,TGCGCCAGCAGCCTTTCAGGGAGGGAAAACATTCAGTACTTC,CASSLSGRENIQYF
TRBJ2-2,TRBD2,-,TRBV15,TGTGCCACCAGCGTGGGACTAGCCCCCGGGGAGCTGTTTTTT,CATSVGLAPGELFF
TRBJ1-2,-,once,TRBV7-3,TGTGCCAGCAGCTCTGGACGAGGAACCTATGGCTACACCTTC,CASSSGRGTYGYTF
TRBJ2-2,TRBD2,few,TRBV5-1,TGCGCCAGCAGCGGGCGGGGGACTAACACCGGGGAGCTGTTTTTT,CASSGRGTNTGELFF
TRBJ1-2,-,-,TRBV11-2,TGTGCCAGCAGCTTAGTGGGGAGACATGGGGGCTACACCTTC,CASSLVGRHGGYTF
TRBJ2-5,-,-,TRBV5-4,TGTGCCAGCAGCTTGGCCGGGGGCAGACGAGGGGAGACCCAGTACTTC,CASSLAGGRRGETQYF
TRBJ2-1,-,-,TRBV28,TGTGCCAGCAGTTCCTACCGGGACGAGCAGTTCTTC,CASSSYRDEQFF
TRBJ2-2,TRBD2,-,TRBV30,TGTGCCTGGAGTTCTAGCGGGGGAGGCGGGGAGCTGTTTTTT,CAWSSSGGGGELFF
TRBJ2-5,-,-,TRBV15,TGTGCCACCAGCAGAGACAGGGACCAAGAGACCCAGTACTTC,CATSRDRDQETQYF
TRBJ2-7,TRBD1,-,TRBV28,TGTGCCACTCACGAAAGGGGACAGGGGCTCTACGAGCAGTACTTC,CATHERGQGLYEQYF
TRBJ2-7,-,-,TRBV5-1,TGCGCCAGCAGCTTATTGGGGGAGCAGTACTTC,CASSLLGEQYF